This TCR beta chain was identified during a study of early T cells in non-severe SARS-CoV-2 infection. V shed 5 bases, J shed 1 base, and the junction held 3 bases outside the gene matches. Germline loops: CDR1 MNHEY, CDR2 SVGEGT. This CDR3 has 16 residues. TCRdb passed the 5' RACE reads through MiXCR, listing each CDR3 protein once. The table has about 60,000 distinct CDR3 sequences, approximately 12% seen once. The sequencing input was whole blood. V is TRBV6-2 or TRBV6-3 and J is TRBJ2-2; 11 bases agree with TRBD2. This TCR came from an adult who was a healthcare worker with PCR-confirmed SARS-CoV-2 infection or an uninfected control (not recorded which). The CDR3 DNA follows: TGTGCCAGCAGTCTACTAGCGGGGGTGAACACCGGGGAGCTGTTTTTT. This translates into CASSLLAGVNTGELFF.